This T cell receptor beta chain is drawn from a study of blood T cell repertoires in COVID-19. Overall study: The United States, Italy and Spain provided the acute and convalescent COVID-19 samples. PBMCs, B-cell-depleted T cells, or T cells were the source of the cDNA or gDNA that made up the material.

Germline V gene data show CDR1 as MDHEN and CDR2 as SYDVKM. The CDR3 spans 14 residues. Trimming took off 3 bases at V and 5 bases at J, with 14 bases between the two ends. Per the study methods: Reference gene primers were amplified, and this amplification served to estimate nucleated cell counts. TCRdb's table, derived via immunoSEQ multiplex PCR, lists solely in-frame clones and lacks some. V and J calls and clone size are as listed in that table; D and trimming were resolved from the DNA. The data hold fewer than 500,000 clones, with roughly 89% observed a single time. The sequencing sample was made of peripheral blood. This TCR was sampled from a man aged 18 to 29 with COVID-19, enrolled during active disease. The V gene is TRBV28, the J gene TRBJ2-7, with a possible D match to TRBD1 (6 bases). The CDR3 DNA reads as TGTGCCAGCAGTTTGCTGGGACAAAGCGACGAGCAGTACTTC. Translation gives CASSLLGQSDEQYF.